This TCR beta chain was captured by sequencing in a study of blood T cells in healthy people across ages. Broader study findings: A strong correlation was seen between TCR beta diversity and naive T cell percentage.

The germline gives CDR1 DFQATT, CDR2 SNEGSKA (reference sequence). The CDR3 is 15 residues long. V shed 4 bases and J 1 base; nucleotides not matched to a gene: 8. Concerning this clonotype itself: Its target is not known.

Using a J-beta primer mix together with a sample-barcoded 5' primer, a second PCR was run for about 7 to 12 cycles. The template-switch adaptor was a 5' adaptor with 12 random nucleotides. It tagged each cDNA molecule. TCRdb reanalysed the 5' RACE reads using MiXCR and keeps one entry per CDR3 protein. Altogether about 770,000 distinct CDR3 sequences are present, more than 40% being singletons, with the ten largest covering around 21%. The chain is built from TRBV20-1 and TRBJ2-7; 9 bases are shared with TRBD2. Sequencing was performed on blood. The TCR comes from a man aged 55 to 70 in good health. CDR3 sequence (DNA): TGCAGTGCTAAACCTTTACTAGCGGGTTCCTACGAGCAGTACTTC. Its translation: CSAKPLLAGSYEQYF.